This T cell receptor beta chain was captured in a study of Graves' ophthalmopathy and Graves' hyperthyroidism (dated by TCRdb to 2017 to 2018). Study-level background: Peripheral blood samples were taken at the time of initial diagnosis, before any treatment was given. After sampling, hyperthyroidism patients received methimazole starting at 30 mg daily, and ophthalmopathy patients received high-dose intravenous methylprednisolone. In total, 135 blood samples were TCR-sequenced: approximately 40 ophthalmopathy, approximately 75 hyperthyroidism and roughly 17 hyperthyroidism-to-ophthalmopathy patients. A discovery set of 100 patients (around 44 ophthalmopathy, 55 to 60 stable hyperthyroidism) was enrolled to explore V-J signatures distinguishing ophthalmopathy from hyperthyroidism. The study used TCR beta repertoire signatures to distinguish Graves' ophthalmopathy from Graves' hyperthyroidism and to predict progression to ophthalmopathy. The 100 or so discovery patients were randomly divided into training and test sets at a 7:3 ratio. An independent validation cohort was composed of around 19 hyperthyroidism patients and around 16 patients who later progressed from hyperthyroidism to ophthalmopathy. In roughly six hyperthyroidism patients, T-cell repertoires of thyroid tissue and blood were compared.

The CDR3, from cysteine to phenylalanine, totals 16 residues. CDR3 DNA is the only sequence kept; it has 48 bases, read in frame from the first base. CDR1 and CDR2 are drawn from the germline V gene: MNHNS, SASEGT. Compared with germline, V lacks 6 bases and J lacks 7 bases; bases without a gene match: 14. Paper-wide results and their limitations: In validation, the model predicted ophthalmopathy progression with roughly 68% sensitivity and roughly 72% specificity; roughly 11 predicted patients were CT-confirmed with GO in a median of around 6 months. Most expanded thyroid clonotypes with a frequency above 0.001 also appeared in blood, which suggests that blood repertoires may reflect the immune response in the thyroid. Sample size was not predetermined statistically, and investigators were not blinded to group allocation. Ophthalmopathy was separated from stable hyperthyroidism by the 13-signature model with 85% to 90% sensitivity and around 81% specificity in cross-validation and with 80%/75% in the test set.

For repertoire sequencing, the TCR beta CDR3 regions were amplified from RNA transcripts. The first round was an RT-PCR using HTBI primers with the Qiagen OneStep RT-PCR kit, and this first round was followed by a second-round multiplex PCR, then size selection and purification. Libraries were sequenced on an Illumina HiSeq2000 using paired-end 100 bp reads. In the source study's methods: SOAPnuke was used to process the reads, removing any read that contained adapters or uncalled bases, had a mean Phred below 15, or lacked an exact match to the constant primer or identifier. COPE v1.2.5 was used to merge the high-quality paired reads. Each unique nucleotide sequence was treated as a clonotype, and MiTCR v1.1 was used to align the clonotypes to the IMGT TRB V, D and J references. The analysis was limited to V-J combinations with a frequency above 0.0001, which together covered over 98% of repertoires. A TCR clonal expansion and chaos score per V-J combination was defined as the ratio of F50 clonal expansion to chaos observed in the TCRdist matrix. Welch's t-statistics and random forest were used to reduce features to about 14 V-J combinations, which were fed into a naive Bayes classifier. The similarity between thyroid and blood repertoires was quantified using the Morisita-Horn index. Through fastp at Q25 and MiXCR, TCRdb rebuilt clones from the public reads, retaining in-frame beta chains. Identical CDR3 protein sequences are pooled into one entry, listed with their most common genes and DNA. The V and J calls and clone size are TCRdb's, not the authors'. In this sample the table shows approximately 160,000 distinct CDR3 sequences, roughly 36% of which occur a single time. Of the sample, 8% to 10% is held by the ten largest clones.

Patients with ophthalmopathy had moderately to severely active disease, with a Clinical Activity Score of 3 or more, a NOSPECS grade of 4 or more, and a disease duration of less than 3 months. Anyone with other autoimmune diseases, uncontrolled infections, pregnancy or lactation was excluded from the study. Diagnosis was based on clinical symptoms, serum thyroxine, TRAb, thyroid ultrasound and orbital computed tomography. Using Ficoll-Paque density gradient centrifugation, PBMCs were isolated from 9.5 to 10 ml of fresh peripheral blood. Total RNA was extracted with Trizol reagent and quality-checked on an Agilent 2100 Bioanalyzer. About this clonotype itself: The antigen this receptor binds is unknown. No per-base quality is available; no much larger clone lies one base away.

Recombination connected TRBV6-1 to TRBJ2-2, with 7 bases in between that match TRBD1. Sequencing was carried out using peripheral blood. The receptor was isolated from a man in his thirties or forties with Graves' ophthalmopathy. Donor details come from another sample of the same person, matched by shared clones. The nucleotide sequence reads TGTGCCAGCAGCATAACCGGGACAGCGTCCGGCGGGGAGCTGTTTTTT. Its protein is CASSITGTASGGELFF.